The clone carrying this T cell receptor (beta chain) has a single count. Its antigen is currently unknown. Trimming cost V 1 base and J 8 bases; bases outside gene matches: 4. Per the germline V gene, CDR1 is SGHVS and CDR2 is FNYEAQ. The CDR3 runs to 15 residues. This sample is drawn from a study of cytomegalovirus exposure and HLA in healthy donors. Study-level findings and limits: A later analysis, which compared TCR beta chains of equal frequency, found the HLA-associated ones more clonally expanded. Usually a TCR sequence was rare, but some public TCRs were found in many donors. In a later analysis, TCR beta V- and J-gene trimming showed a link to a missense DCLRE1C variant. The listing of 150 or so TCR beta chains classed them as cytomegalovirus-associated.

This PCR relied on a set of 60 Vbeta primers and 13 Jbeta primers. Method: immunoSEQ multiplex PCR; TCRdb's copy keeps in-frame clones and lacks some. The table has about 240,000 clones, approximately 82% seen once. The TCR sequence derives from a woman aged 55-69 years in good health and CMV-seropositive. The chain has TRBV7-6 and TRBJ2-1; 11 positions agree with TRBD2. Sequencing used PBMCs. CDR3 bases: TGTGCCAGCAGCTTAGAGACTAGCGGGAATTATGAGCAGTTCTTC. Translating it yields CASSLETSGNYEQFF. The full variable domain, its missing parts supplied by reference TRBV7-6 and TRBJ2-1, is GAGVSQSPRYKVTKRGQDVALRCDPISGHVSLYWYRQALGQGPEFLTYFNYEAQQDKSGLPNDRFSAERPEGSISTLTIQRTEQRDSAMYRCASSLETSGNYEQFFGPGTRLTVL.